The 2 T cell receptor beta chains reported below all come from one sample, sequenced in a study of blood T cells in healthy people across ages. Primers used in a second PCR of about 6 to 11 cycles were a sample-barcoded 5' primer and a J-beta primer mix. TCRdb reprocessed the 5' RACE reads with MiXCR, giving one entry per CDR3 protein. The sample carries around 820,000 distinct CDR3 sequences, approximately 25% recorded once. The sample was also reused in another study, on T cells of mothers and their children.

The sequenced material came from blood. Every receptor here comes from a boy aged 5-17 years in good health.

The rearrangement links TRBV5-4 to TRBJ2-2, with 12 bases aligning to TRBD1. After removal of 5 bases from V and 4 bases from J, the junction contained 6 bases not matched to a gene. Germline V gives CDR1 SGHNT, CDR2 YYREEE (reference sequence). The CDR3 is 16 residues long. CDR3 region: CASSPGTGGVTGELFF. CDR3 sequence (DNA): TGTGCCAGCAGTCCCGGGACAGGGGGCGTCACCGGGGAGCTGTTTTTT. The whole variable domain, remainder taken from reference TRBV5-4 and TRBJ2-2, is ETGVTQSPTHLIKTRGQQVTLRCSSQSGHNTVSWYQQALGQGPQFIFQYYREEENGRGNFPPRFSGLQFPNYSSELNVNALELDDSALYLCASSPGTGGVTGELFFGEGSRLTVL.

This clonotype was recorded only once. This chain links TRBV11-2 with TRBJ2-5; TRBD1 aligns across 8 bases. The J call is uncertain, as TRBJ2-1 better fits the DNA end. The germline gives CDR1 SGHAT, CDR2 FQNNGV. The CDR3 has 16 amino acids. The CDR3 region is CASSLAAGTGYNEQFF. In DNA form, the CDR3 reads TGTGCCAGCAGCTTAGCGGCCGGGACAGGCTACAATGAGCAGTTCTTC.